The 14 T cell receptor beta chains listed next were all sequenced from one sample in a study of regulatory T cells in long-lasting Graves disease. Construction of TCR beta libraries relied on iRepertoire HTBI primers and on Arm-PCR targeting CDR3 regions. TCRdb re-derived calls from the multiplex PCR reads in MiXCR, one entry per CDR3 protein. In the table there are roughly 450,000 distinct CDR3 sequences, around 20% of which are singletons. Time point described: persistent/refractory GD, antithyroid drugs over 5 years with positive TRAb. PBMCs provided the RNA from which the TCR library was made. Sequenced here: peripheral blood mononuclear cells (PBMCs), sampled when the disease was refractory, from a patient treated with antithyroid drugs. Source of these receptors: a female donor with Graves disease.

Details on this clonotype: This may be a read error: a much more frequent sequence differs by one nucleotide. The chain joins TRBV6-2 or TRBV6-3 to TRBJ2-5; 7 positions agree with TRBD1. The J segment lost 4 bases and the V segment lost 6 bases, leaving 8 bases of the junction unmatched. Germline loops: CDR1 MNHEY, CDR2 SVGEGT. The CDR3 is made up of 14 amino acids. CDR3 region: CASRGGQALETQYF. CDR3 DNA sequence: TGTGCCAGCAGGGGCGGACAGGCCTTAGAGACCCAGTACTTC.

This clonotype has a count of ten or more. The chain uses TRBV2 and TRBJ1-2; D remains unclear. The V end lost 7 bases, the J end lost 3 bases, and 12 bases lay between the germline ends. The CDR3 sequence is 13 residues long. Germline CDR1 SNHLY, CDR2 FYNNEI. CDR3 sequence (DNA): TGTGCCAGCATAGACCAGGTCGACTATGGCTACACCTTC. It yields the protein CASIDQVDYGYTF.

This clonotype has just one count. A much larger clone differs from this one at a single base, so this may be a read error. V and J are TRBV10-3 and TRBJ2-7, with 7 bases fitting TRBD1. Germline values: CDR1 ENHRY, CDR2 SYGVKD. This CDR3 region has 14 residues. CDR3 amino acids: CAILPSGGPHERYF. The CDR3 DNA follows: TGTGCCATCCTCCCTTCAGGGGGTCCCCACGAGCGGTACTTC.

This clonotype appeared many times. The chain couples TRBV11-2 to TRBJ2-1; 7 bases match TRBD2. This CDR3 contains 14 residues. Germline V gene sequence: CDR1 SGHAT, CDR2 FQNNGV. V was pared by 5 bases and J by 7 bases, with 8 bases of the junction left unmatched. CDR3 sequence (DNA): TGTGCCAGCAGCCCGTTGGGAGGGGAGAATGAGCAGTTCTTC. Protein sequence: CASSPLGGENEQFF. Complete variable domain (other parts from reference TRBV11-2 and TRBJ2-1): EAGVAQSPRYKIIEKRQSVAFWCNPISGHATLYWYQQILGQGPKLLIQFQNNGVVDDSQLPKDRFSAERLKGVDSTLKIQPAKLEDSAVYLCASSPLGGENEQFFGPGTRLTVL.

This chain uses TRBV2 with TRBJ2-1; possibly TRBD2 for D (5 bases). This CDR3 contains 16 residues. V lost 2 bases, J lost 3 bases, and 14 bases lay in between. Germline CDR1 reads SNHLY; CDR2 reads FYNNEI. The CDR3 region has the DNA TGTGCCAGCAGTGAAATGGGAGCGGAGCTCTACAATGAGCAGTTCTTC. Its translation: CASSEMGAELYNEQFF.

CDR3 in DNA: TGTGCCATCAGTTCCGGACAGATTAGCAATCAGCCCCAGCATTTT. Its protein product is CAISSGQISNQPQHF. V gene TRBV10-3 combines with J gene TRBJ1-5, with D possibly matching TRBD1 (6 bases). This CDR3 region has 15 residues. The ends were cut back, 5 bases at V and 0 bases at J, with 11 bases in the middle. Germline CDR1 ENHRY, CDR2 SYGVKD.

This chain uses TRBV7-3 with TRBJ2-3; TRBD2 is a possible D gene (5 bases). V shed 3 bases and J shed 7 bases, with 14 bases lying between them. The CDR3 consists of 14 residues. Germline CDR1 is SGHTA and CDR2 is FQGTGA. CDR3 region: CASSFSGLLNTQYF. CDR3 nucleotide sequence: TGTGCCAGCAGCTTCAGCGGACTGTTGAATACGCAGTATTTT.

The sample holds many counts of this clonotype. This chain uses TRBV27 with TRBJ1-1, with unresolved D. Trimming took 2 bases from V and 0 from J, leaving 4 bases between them. The CDR3 covers 13 residues. The germline CDR1 and CDR2 sequences are MNHEY and SMNVEV (reference sequence). The CDR3: CASSLKMNTEAFF. The CDR3 nucleotides are TGTGCCAGCAGTTTAAAGATGAACACTGAAGCTTTCTTT.

This clonotype was counted many times. The rearrangement links TRBV15 to TRBJ2-5; D is uncertain. This CDR3 spans 14 amino acids. The V end lost 3 bases, the J end lost 0 bases, and 8 bases lay between the germline ends. CDR1 is LNHNV and CDR2 is YYDKDF in the germline V gene (reference sequence). The CDR3, as DNA: TGTGCCACCAGCAGGATTACGTACCAAGAGACCCAGTACTTC. It codes for CATSRITYQETQYF.

This clonotype was seen more than once but under ten times. The rearrangement joins TRBV11-2 to TRBJ2-3; 8 bases line up with TRBD1. The CDR3 runs to 14 residues. Losses at the gene ends were 6 bases for V and 0 bases for J; bases not matched to a gene: 2. CDR1 is SGHAT, CDR2 FQNNGV, per germline. The CDR3 sequence is CASRDRVSTDTQYF. The DNA of the CDR3 is TGTGCCAGCAGGGACAGGGTGAGCACAGATACGCAGTATTTT.

The chain links TRBV4-1 to TRBJ2-5, with D maybe TRBD1 (6 bases). The germline gives CDR1 MGHRA, CDR2 YSYEKL. This CDR3 contains 16 residues. The V end lost 1 base, the J end lost 5 bases, and 17 bases lay between the germline ends. CDR3 protein: CASSQGLGAPEETQYF. The CDR3 nucleotides are TGCGCCAGCAGCCAAGGTTTGGGGGCGCCGGAGGAGACCCAGTACTTC.

The chain recombines TRBV29-1 with TRBJ2-7; 11 bases map to TRBD2. CDR3 length equals 13 residues. The junction had 4 bases not matched to a gene; V was cut back by 7 bases and J by 2 bases. Germline V gene data show CDR1 as SQVTM and CDR2 as ANQGSEA. The DNA of the CDR3 is TGCAGCGCCGGGACTAGCGGTACCTACGAGCAGTACTTC. It codes for CSAGTSGTYEQYF.

This chain connects TRBV4-2 to TRBJ2-7; 9 bases are shared with TRBD2. This CDR3 region has 17 residues. Germline CDR1 LGHNA, CDR2 YNFKEQ. The ends lost 1 base at V and 5 bases at J; junction bases unmatched: 12. CDR3 DNA sequence: TGTGCCAGCAGCCAAGCCAGGGTCAGCGGGAGGAGTCACGAGCAGTACTTC. Protein sequence: CASSQARVSGRSHEQYF.

This clonotype has ten or more counts. This chain uses TRBV6-1 with TRBJ1-1, with 7 bases aligning to TRBD1. Germline V gene data show CDR1 as MNHNS and CDR2 as SASEGT. The CDR3 runs 14 residues. Losses at the gene ends were 4 bases for V and 3 bases for J; bases not matched to a gene: 5. CDR3 residues: CASSAWRGHTEAFF. The CDR3 DNA reads TGTGCCAGCAGTGCCTGGAGGGGGCACACTGAAGCTTTCTTT.